A selection of T cell receptor beta chains follows, all from one sample in a study of T-cell reconstitution after alpha-beta-depleted transplantation in children. TCRdb re-called the PCR reads with MiXCR, one entry per CDR3 protein. The sample lists approximately 490,000 distinct CDR3 sequences, over 9.5% occurring once. The specimen was PBMCs, collected before TCRalphabeta/CD19-depleted stem cell transplant. The source of these receptors is a child aged 2 to 10 with inherited bone marrow failure, due to receive a stem cell transplant. Both conserved end residues are part of each CDR3. D genes are given only for firm matches. Where a row states a size, it is once, few, many or the class of an expanded clone; other rows omit it.

len,j_gene,d_gene,abundance,v_gene,CDR3nt,CDR3aa
13,TRBJ1-6,NA,NA,TRBV30,TGTGCCTGGAGTGTAGCCGGGGATTCACCCCTCCACTTT,CAWSVAGDSPLHF
12,TRBJ2-7,NA,few,TRBV20-1,TGCAGTGCTAATTTCTACTCCTACGAGCAGTACTTC,CSANFYSYEQYF
18,TRBJ2-1,TRBD2,few,TRBV11-1,TGTGCCAGCAGCTTAGGGGACACCGGGACTAGCGGGAGAAATGAGCAGTTCTTC,CASSLGDTGTSGRNEQFF
18,TRBJ2-5,TRBD2,few,TRBV11-2,TGTGCCAGCAGCGCTCTAAGGACTAGCGGGAGATTACAAGAGACCCAGTACTTC,CASSALRTSGRLQETQYF
17,TRBJ2-3,NA,few,TRBV27,TGTGCCAGCAGTTTATCCACGAGGGGAGGTTACACAGATACGCAGTATTTT,CASSLSTRGGYTDTQYF
14,TRBJ2-7,NA,many,TRBV4-3,TGCGCCAGCAGCCAAGATATTCGGTGGGGGGAGCAGTACTTC,CASSQDIRWGEQYF
16,TRBJ2-7,TRBD1,many,TRBV7-9,TGTGCCAGCAGCCGCTCCGGGACAGCTGCCTCCTACGAGCAGTACTTC,CASSRSGTAASYEQYF
13,TRBJ1-2,NA,many,TRBV7-2,TGTGCCAGCAGCTTGGAACGCGACTATGGCTACACCTTC,CASSLERDYGYTF
14,TRBJ2-2,TRBD1,many,TRBV20-1,TGCAGTGCTAGAGTGACAGGGGCTGCCGGGGAGCTGTTTTTT,CSARVTGAAGELFF
14,TRBJ2-5,NA,many,TRBV10-3,TGTGCCATCAGGACCCTCTTACCCCAAGAGACCCAGTACTTC,CAIRTLLPQETQYF
13,TRBJ2-1,TRBD2,many,TRBV10-1,TGCGCCACTGGACTAGCGGGACAAAATGAGCAGTTCTTC,CATGLAGQNEQFF
13,TRBJ2-3,TRBD2,many,TRBV6-2/TRBV6-3,TGTGCCAGCAGTCCGAGCGGGAGAGATACGCAGTATTTT,CASSPSGRDTQYF
17,TRBJ2-2,NA,NA,TRBV6-5,TGTGCCAGCAGTTATTGGTCGGCTCATTCTAACACCGGGGAGCTGTTTTTT,CASSYWSAHSNTGELFF
20,TRBJ2-1,TRBD2,NA,TRBV7-8,TGTGCCAGCAGCCAAAGACGGGACGTAGGACTAGCGGGAGTCCGAGATGAGCAGTTCTTC,CASSQRRDVGLAGVRDEQFF
17,TRBJ2-7,TRBD2,many,TRBV28,TGTGCCAGCAGTTTCCACCGGACTAGCGGGAGATCCTACGAGCAGTACTTC,CASSFHRTSGRSYEQYF
14,TRBJ1-2,NA,NA,TRBV4-3,TGCGCCAGCAGCCAGGGCACAGTCAGCTATGGCTACACCTTC,CASSQGTVSYGYTF
16,TRBJ2-2,NA,few,TRBV30,TGTGCCTGGAGTGTCTGGCAGCCGGCGAACACCGGGGAGCTGTTTTTT,CAWSVWQPANTGELFF
14,TRBJ1-2,NA,many,TRBV27,TGTGCCAGCACGGGAGGCTCCCCGTTCTATGGCTACACCTTC,CASTGGSPFYGYTF
16,TRBJ2-1,TRBD2,many,TRBV29-1,TGCAGCGTTCCCGGCGGGAACGGGAGGTACGTCTTTGAGCAGTTCTTC,CSVPGGNGRYVFEQFF
14,TRBJ2-1,NA,many,TRBV29-1,TGCAGCGTCGGGGGCGGAGGCGGGGTAAATGAGCAGTTCTTC,CSVGGGGGVNEQFF
13,TRBJ2-5,NA,many,TRBV27,TGTGCCAGCAGCCCGACTATACAGGAGACCCAGTACTTC,CASSPTIQETQYF
15,TRBJ2-3,TRBD2,NA,TRBV30,TGTGCCTGGACTAGCGGGAGCGCTAGCACAGATACGCAGTATTTT,CAWTSGSASTDTQYF
13,TRBJ2-3,NA,many,TRBV19,TGTGCCAGTAGTATACTTCTGGAAGATACGCAGTATTTT,CASSILLEDTQYF
13,TRBJ2-7,NA,many,TRBV30,TGTGCCTGCCTCCGGGACGGGTCCTACGAGCAGTACTTC,CACLRDGSYEQYF
15,TRBJ2-3,NA,few,TRBV4-3,TGCGCCAGCAGCCAAGATCTCGGACGCACAGATACGCAGTATTTT,CASSQDLGRTDTQYF